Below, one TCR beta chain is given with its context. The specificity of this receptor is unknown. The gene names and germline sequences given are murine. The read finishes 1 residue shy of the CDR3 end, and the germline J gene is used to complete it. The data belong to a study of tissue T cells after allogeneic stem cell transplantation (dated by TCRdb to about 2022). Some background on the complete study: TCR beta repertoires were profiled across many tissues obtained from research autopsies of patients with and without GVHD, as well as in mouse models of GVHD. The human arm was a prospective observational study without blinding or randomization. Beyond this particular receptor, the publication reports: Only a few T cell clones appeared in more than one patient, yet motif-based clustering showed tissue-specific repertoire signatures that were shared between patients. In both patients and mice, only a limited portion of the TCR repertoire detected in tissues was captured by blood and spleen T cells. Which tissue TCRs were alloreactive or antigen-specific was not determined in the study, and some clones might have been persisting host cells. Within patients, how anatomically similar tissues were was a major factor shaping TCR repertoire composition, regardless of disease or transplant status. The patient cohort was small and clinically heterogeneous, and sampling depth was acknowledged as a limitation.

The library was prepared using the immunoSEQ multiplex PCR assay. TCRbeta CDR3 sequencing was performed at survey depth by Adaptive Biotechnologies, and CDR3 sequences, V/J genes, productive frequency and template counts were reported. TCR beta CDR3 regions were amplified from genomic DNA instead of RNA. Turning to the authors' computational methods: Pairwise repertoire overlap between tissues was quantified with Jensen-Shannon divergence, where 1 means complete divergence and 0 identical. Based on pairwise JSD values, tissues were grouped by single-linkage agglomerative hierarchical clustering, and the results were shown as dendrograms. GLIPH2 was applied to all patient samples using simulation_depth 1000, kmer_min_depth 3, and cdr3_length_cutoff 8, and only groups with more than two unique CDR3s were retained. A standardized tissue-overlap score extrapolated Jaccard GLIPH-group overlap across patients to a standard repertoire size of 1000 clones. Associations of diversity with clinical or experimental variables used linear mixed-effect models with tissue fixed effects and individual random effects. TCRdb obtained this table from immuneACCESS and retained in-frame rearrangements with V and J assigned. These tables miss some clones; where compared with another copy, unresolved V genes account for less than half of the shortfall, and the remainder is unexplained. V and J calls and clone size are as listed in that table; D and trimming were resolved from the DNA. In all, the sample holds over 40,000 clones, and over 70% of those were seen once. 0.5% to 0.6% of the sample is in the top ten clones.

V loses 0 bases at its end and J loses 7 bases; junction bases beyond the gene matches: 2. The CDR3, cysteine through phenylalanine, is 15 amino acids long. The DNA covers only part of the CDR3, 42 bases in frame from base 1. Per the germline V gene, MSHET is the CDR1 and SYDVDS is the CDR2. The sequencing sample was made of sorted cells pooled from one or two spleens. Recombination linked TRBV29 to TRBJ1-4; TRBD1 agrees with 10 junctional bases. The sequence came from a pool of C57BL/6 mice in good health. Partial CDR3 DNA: TGTGCTAGCAGTTTATCGACAGGGGGCTCCGAAAGATTATTT. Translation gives CASSLSTGGSERLF. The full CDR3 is CASSLSTGGSERLFF.